The 11 T cell receptor beta chains given below trace back to one sample, sequenced in a study of CD8+ T cells in alopecia areata. Sequencing used cDNA as its template, made by extracting RNA and reverse transcribing it. Using immunoSEQ multiplex PCR, the repertoire was profiled, and TCRdb retains in-frame clones only, with some absent. Among roughly 100,000 clones listed, approximately 60% were seen once. Treatment noted: oral pan-JAK inhibitor, 5-10 mg twice daily. This specimen was CD8+ T cells sorted from blood, taken at week 4, from a patient treated with tofacitinib. The receptors originated from a human donor with alopecia areata.

This clone occurred a few times. The chain links TRBV2 to TRBJ2-7; 7 positions agree with TRBD1. Germline CDR1 SNHLY, CDR2 FYNNEI. CDR3 length: 16 residues. The V gene end was trimmed by 6 bases and the J gene end by 2 bases; junction bases not matched to a gene: 13. CDR3 residues: CASSSRTGTDPYEQYF. The CDR3 nucleotides are TGTGCCAGCAGCTCCAGAACCGGGACAGATCCCTACGAGCAGTACTTC.

This clone has just a few counts. The chain has TRBV23-1 and TRBJ2-1; D possibly corresponds to TRBD1 (6 bases). TRBV23-1 is labeled an ORF, and its function is uncertain. The ends were cut back, 3 bases at V and 0 bases at J, with 9 bases in the middle. The CDR3 is made up of 15 amino acids. CDR3 region: CASSQRGSSYNEQFF. CDR3 sequence (DNA): TGCGCCAGCAGTCAGAGGGGGAGCTCCTACAATGAGCAGTTCTTC.

J is TRBJ2-2 and V is TRBV4-1, with 7 bases fitting TRBD1. The germline gives CDR1 MGHRA, CDR2 YSYEKL. Trimming took 0 bases from V and 3 from J; bases not matched to a gene: 10. The CDR3 is 18 residues long. The CDR3 region is CASSQEDSGTAYTGELFF. CDR3 sequence (DNA): TGCGCCAGCAGCCAAGAAGACTCCGGGACAGCCTACACCGGGGAGCTGTTTTTT.

The chain joins TRBV29-1 to TRBJ1-2; 7 nucleotides align to TRBD1. Trimming at V came to 2 bases and at J to 4 bases, leaving 7 bases not matched to a gene. This CDR3 spans 14 amino acids. Germline CDR1 reads SQVTM; CDR2 reads ANQGSEA. The chain's CDR3 is CSVENRGAAYGYTF. The CDR3 bases are TGCAGCGTTGAAAACAGGGGCGCGGCCTATGGCTACACCTTC.

The chain combines TRBV6-4 with TRBJ2-3; 10 bases match TRBD2. V trimming: 6 bases; J trimming: 2 bases; junction bases outside the gene matches: 5. Germline CDR1 and CDR2: MRHNA and SNTAGT. CDR3 length: 15 amino acids. CDR3 coding DNA: TGTGCCAGCAGGCCCGGGACTAGCGACACAGATACGCAGTATTTT. As protein: CASRPGTSDTDTQYF.

This chain links TRBV28 with TRBJ1-1; D is ambiguous. With 5 bases removed from V and 6 bases from J, the gap between germline ends came to 10 bases. Germline CDR1 and CDR2: MDHEN and SYDVKM. The CDR3 covers 12 residues. Here the CDR3 reads CASSKRSSEAFF. Written as DNA, the CDR3 is TGTGCCAGCAGTAAGCGTTCCTCTGAAGCTTTCTTT.

This clone was recorded only once. The rearrangement uses TRBV7-2 and TRBJ2-1, with TRBD1 identical over 7 bases. The V gene end was trimmed by 5 bases and the J gene end by 8 bases; junction bases not matched to a gene: 3. Per the germline V gene, CDR1 is SGHTA and CDR2 is FQGNSA. This CDR3 is 12 amino acids long. The CDR3 loop reads CASSLTGDEQFF. CDR3 DNA: TGTGCCAGCAGCCTAACAGGGGATGAGCAGTTCTTC.

This clone was counted between two and nine times. The chain joins TRBV7-9 to TRBJ2-1; TRBD2 is a possible D gene (5 bases). Trimming cost V 4 bases and J 10 bases, with 29 bases left between them. The CDR3 covers 18 residues. CDR1 and CDR2 from the germline V gene are SEHNR and FQNEAQ (reference sequence). The CDR3 reads CASSSGRGQNLQWREQFF. CDR3 nucleotide sequence: TGTGCCAGCAGCTCTGGACGCGGGCAGAATCTTCAATGGAGGGAGCAGTTCTTC.

The chain has TRBV19 and TRBJ1-1; D gene uncertain. There are 14 residues in the CDR3. Germline V gene sequence: CDR1 LNHDA, CDR2 SQIVND (reference sequence). V was trimmed by 3 bases and J by 1 base, leaving 9 bases between them. This chain's CDR3 is CASSIVQPNTEAFF. Written as DNA, the CDR3 is TGTGCCAGTAGTATTGTGCAGCCGAACACTGAAGCTTTCTTT.

The chain combines TRBV28 with TRBJ2-7; no firm D call. The germline V and J ends were trimmed by 11 bases and 2 bases, with 4 bases remaining between them. The germline gives CDR1 MDHEN, CDR2 SYDVKM. The CDR3 loop spans 9 amino acids. CDR3 in amino acids: CAGPYEQYF. DNA of the CDR3: TGTGCCGGACCCTACGAGCAGTACTTC.

V gene TRBV7-9 combines with J gene TRBJ2-2; D might be TRBD1 or TRBD2, each matching 5 bases. Trimming took off 11 bases at V and 5 bases at J, with 21 bases between the two ends. Germline assignment: CDR1 SEHNR and CDR2 FQNEAQ (reference sequence). The CDR3 sequence is 15 residues long. CDR3 in amino acids: CAQEKVPGATGELFF. CDR3 DNA sequence: TGTGCCCAGGAAAAAGTCCCCGGGGCTACCGGGGAGCTGTTTTTT.